The present entry profiles one T cell receptor beta chain with its context. This record belongs to a study of blood T cell repertoires in COVID-19. This CDR3 is built from 12 residues. V lost 1 base, J lost 4 bases, and 5 bases lay in between. Germline V lookup: CDR1 MNHEY, CDR2 SVGEGT. Using immunoSEQ multiplex PCR, the repertoire was profiled, and TCRdb retains in-frame clones only, with some absent. The sample has 39,000 or so clones, around 81% seen once; the top ten hold approximately 42%. Source material: peripheral blood. The source is a man in his forties or fifties with active or convalescent COVID-19. This chain links TRBV6-2 or TRBV6-3 with TRBJ2-7, with no clear D. CDR3 protein: CASSYLRYEQYF. CDR3 sequence (DNA): TGTGCCAGCAGTTACTTGCGATACGAGCAGTACTTC.